This is a list of T cell receptor beta chains from one sample in a study of T cell clonotyping in hematopoietic cell transplantation. Sequenced by immunoSEQ multiplex PCR; TCRdb stores in-frame clones only, minus some. The sample has approximately 22,000 clones, roughly nine tenths seen once. The sample in question was peripheral blood mononuclear cells, obtained before stem cell transplant. Every receptor here comes from a man in his late teens or twenties with biphenotypic leukemia. Some clones in this sample may be carry-over from other donors' samples. Each CDR3 is given without its conserved first and last residue. Fields, in order: V gene, clone size, CDR3 protein. Not every row has a clone size; where given, it reads once, few, many or a size class.

v_gene: TRBV19
abundance: .
CDR3aa: ASIVGTSGNTIY

v_gene: TRBV5-1
abundance: once
CDR3aa: ASSLAAYYGYT

v_gene: TRBV9
abundance: .
CDR3aa: ASSVVRGISEAF

v_gene: TRBV4-1
abundance: .
CDR3aa: ASSQDGADAF

v_gene: TRBV7-9
abundance: once
CDR3aa: ASSLQATNEKLF

v_gene: TRBV5-1
abundance: .
CDR3aa: ASSYDSPVTGVRTNEKLF

v_gene: TRBV4-1
abundance: .
CDR3aa: ASSLRDREGGYT

v_gene: TRBV6-5
abundance: .
CDR3aa: ASRPPTNEKLF

v_gene: TRBV19
abundance: .
CDR3aa: ASNRIPGLLGYGYT

v_gene: TRBV19
abundance: .
CDR3aa: ASSILSADRAF

v_gene: TRBV14
abundance: few
CDR3aa: ASSRGTNAGELF

v_gene: TRBV9
abundance: .
CDR3aa: ASSPYSGSGNTIY

v_gene: TRBV14
abundance: .
CDR3aa: ASSPGLYGYT

v_gene: TRBV10-2
abundance: .
CDR3aa: ASRDGLNTEAF

v_gene: TRBV10-1
abundance: .
CDR3aa: ARAAGSFYEQY

v_gene: TRBV4-1
abundance: .
CDR3aa: ASSQDELTSGRTSSYEQY